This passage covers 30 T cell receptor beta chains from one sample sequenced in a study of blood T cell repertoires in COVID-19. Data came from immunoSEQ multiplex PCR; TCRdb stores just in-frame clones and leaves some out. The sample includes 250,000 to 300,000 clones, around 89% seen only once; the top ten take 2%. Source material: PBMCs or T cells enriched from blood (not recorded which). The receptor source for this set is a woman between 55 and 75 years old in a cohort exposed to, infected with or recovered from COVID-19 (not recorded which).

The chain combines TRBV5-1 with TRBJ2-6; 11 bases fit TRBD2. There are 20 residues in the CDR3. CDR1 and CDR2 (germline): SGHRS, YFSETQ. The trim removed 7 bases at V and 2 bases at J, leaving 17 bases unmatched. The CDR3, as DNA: TGCGCCAGCCGCCCTGTAGCGGGAGGGCCCAACCCGGCTGGGGCCAACGTCCTGACTTTC. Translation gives CASRPVAGGPNPAGANVLTF.

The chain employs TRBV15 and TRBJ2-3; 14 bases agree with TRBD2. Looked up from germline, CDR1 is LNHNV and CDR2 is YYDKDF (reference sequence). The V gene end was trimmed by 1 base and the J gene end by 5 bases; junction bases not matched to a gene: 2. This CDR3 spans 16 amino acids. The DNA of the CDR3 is TGTGCCACCAGCAGAGCAGGACTAGCGGGAGGAGATACGCAGTATTTT. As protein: CATSRAGLAGGDTQYF. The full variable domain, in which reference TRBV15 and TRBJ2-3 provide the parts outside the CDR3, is DAMVIQNPRYQVTQFGKPVTLSCSQTLNHNVMYWYQQKSSQAPKLLFHYYDKDFNNEADTPDNFQSRRPNTSFCFLDIRSPGLGDTAMYLCATSRAGLAGGDTQYFGPGTRLTVL.

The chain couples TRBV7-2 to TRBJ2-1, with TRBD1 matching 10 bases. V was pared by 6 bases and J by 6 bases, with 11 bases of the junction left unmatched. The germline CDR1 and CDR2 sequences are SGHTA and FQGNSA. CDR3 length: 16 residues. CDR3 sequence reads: CASRETGTGVPNEQFF. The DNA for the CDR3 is TGTGCCAGCAGAGAGACCGGGACAGGGGTTCCCAATGAGCAGTTCTTC.

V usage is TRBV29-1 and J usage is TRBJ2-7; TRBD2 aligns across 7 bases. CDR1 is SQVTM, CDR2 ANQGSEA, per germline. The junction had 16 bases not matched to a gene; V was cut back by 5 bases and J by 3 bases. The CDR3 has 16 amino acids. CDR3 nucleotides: TGCAGCGTTTCCCCCCACGGGAGGCGGGAAAACTACGAGCAGTACTTC. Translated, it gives CSVSPHGRRENYEQYF.

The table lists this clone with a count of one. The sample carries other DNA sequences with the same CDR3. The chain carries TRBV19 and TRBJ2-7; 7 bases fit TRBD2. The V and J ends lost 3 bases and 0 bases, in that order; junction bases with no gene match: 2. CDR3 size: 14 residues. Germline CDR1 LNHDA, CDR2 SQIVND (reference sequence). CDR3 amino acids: CASSILADSYEQYF. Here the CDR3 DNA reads TGTGCCAGTAGTATTCTAGCGGACTCCTACGAGCAGTACTTC.

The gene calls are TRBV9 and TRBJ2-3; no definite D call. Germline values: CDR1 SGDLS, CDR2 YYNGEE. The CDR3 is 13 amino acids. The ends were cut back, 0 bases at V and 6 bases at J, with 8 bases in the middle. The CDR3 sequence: CASSVGGEDTQYF. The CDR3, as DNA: TGTGCCAGCAGCGTAGGAGGAGAGGATACGCAGTATTTT.

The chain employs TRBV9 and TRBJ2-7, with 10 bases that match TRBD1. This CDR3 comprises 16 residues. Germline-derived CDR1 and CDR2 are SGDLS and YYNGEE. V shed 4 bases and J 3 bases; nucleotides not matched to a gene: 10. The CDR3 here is CASSRTSTGGVYEQYF. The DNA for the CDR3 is TGTGCCAGCAGCCGAACGTCGACAGGGGGCGTCTACGAGCAGTACTTC. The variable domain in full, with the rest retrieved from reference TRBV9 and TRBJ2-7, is DSGVTQTPKHLITATGQRVTLRCSPRSGDLSVYWYQQSLDQGLQFLIQYYNGEERAKGNILERFSAQQFPDLHSELNLSSLELGDSALYFCASSRTSTGGVYEQYFGPGTRLTVT.

DNA of the CDR3: TGTGCCAGCAGCGTCGCTAGCGGGAGTGTTGAGACCCAGTACTTC. Translating it yields CASSVASGSVETQYF. The chain couples TRBV9 to TRBJ2-5, with TRBD2 matching over 10 bases. Trimming cost V 2 bases and J 5 bases; bases outside gene matches: 6. The germline CDR1 and CDR2 sequences are SGDLS and YYNGEE. The length of the CDR3 is 15 residues.

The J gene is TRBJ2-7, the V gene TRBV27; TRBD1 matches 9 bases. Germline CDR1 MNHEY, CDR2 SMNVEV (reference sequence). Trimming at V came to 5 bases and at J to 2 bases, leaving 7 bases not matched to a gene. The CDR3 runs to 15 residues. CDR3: CASSAPGQGTYEQYF. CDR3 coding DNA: TGTGCCAGCAGTGCACCGGGACAGGGCACCTACGAGCAGTACTTC.

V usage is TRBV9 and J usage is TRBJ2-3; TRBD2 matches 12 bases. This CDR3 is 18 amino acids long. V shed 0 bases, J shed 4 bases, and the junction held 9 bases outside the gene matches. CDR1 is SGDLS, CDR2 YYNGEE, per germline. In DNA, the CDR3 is TGTGCCAGCAGCGTAGAGTCCGCTCTAGCGGGAGGGTCAGATACGCAGTATTTT. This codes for CASSVESALAGGSDTQYF.

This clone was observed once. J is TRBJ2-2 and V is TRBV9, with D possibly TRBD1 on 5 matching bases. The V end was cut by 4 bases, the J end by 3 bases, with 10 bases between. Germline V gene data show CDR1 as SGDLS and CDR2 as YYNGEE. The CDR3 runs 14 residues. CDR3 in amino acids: CASSPRQYTGELFF. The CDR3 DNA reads TGTGCCAGCAGCCCGAGACAGTACACCGGGGAGCTGTTTTTT. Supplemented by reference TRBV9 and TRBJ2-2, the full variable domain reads DSGVTQTPKHLITATGQRVTLRCSPRSGDLSVYWYQQSLDQGLQFLIQYYNGEERAKGNILERFSAQQFPDLHSELNLSSLELGDSALYFCASSPRQYTGELFFGEGSRLTVL.

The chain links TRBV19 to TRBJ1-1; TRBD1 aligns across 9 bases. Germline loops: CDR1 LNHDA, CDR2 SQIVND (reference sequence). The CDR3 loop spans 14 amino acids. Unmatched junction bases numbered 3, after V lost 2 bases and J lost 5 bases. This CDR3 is CASSITGGNTEAFF. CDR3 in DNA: TGTGCCAGTAGTATAACAGGGGGCAATACTGAAGCTTTCTTT.

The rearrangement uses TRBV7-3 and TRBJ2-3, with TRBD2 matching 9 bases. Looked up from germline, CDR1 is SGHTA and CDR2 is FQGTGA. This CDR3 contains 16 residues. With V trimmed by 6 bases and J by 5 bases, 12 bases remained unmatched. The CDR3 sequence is CASSRSGGRAGDTQYF. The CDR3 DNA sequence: TGTGCCAGCAGTAGAAGTGGCGGGAGGGCTGGAGATACGCAGTATTTT.

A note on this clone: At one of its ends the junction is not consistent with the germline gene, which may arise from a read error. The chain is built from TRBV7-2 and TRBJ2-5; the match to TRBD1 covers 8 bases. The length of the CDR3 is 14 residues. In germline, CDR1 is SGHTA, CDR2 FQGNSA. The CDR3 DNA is TGTGCCAGCAGCTTAGCAGGACAGGGAGAGGCCCAGTACTTC. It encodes CASSLAGQGEAQYF. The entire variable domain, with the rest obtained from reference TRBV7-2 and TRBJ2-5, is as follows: GAGVSQSPSNKVTEKGKDVELRCDPISGHTALYWYRQSLGQGLEFLIYFQGNSAPDKSGLPSDRFSAERTGGSVSTLTIQRTQQEDSAVYLCASSLAGQGEAQYFGPGTRLLVL.

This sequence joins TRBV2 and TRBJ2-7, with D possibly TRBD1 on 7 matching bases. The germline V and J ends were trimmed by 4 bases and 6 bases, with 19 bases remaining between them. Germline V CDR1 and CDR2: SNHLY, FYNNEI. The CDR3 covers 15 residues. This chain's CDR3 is CASSAPSQGGGEQYF. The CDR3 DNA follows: TGTGCCAGCAGTGCGCCAAGTCAGGGGGGTGGCGAGCAGTACTTC.

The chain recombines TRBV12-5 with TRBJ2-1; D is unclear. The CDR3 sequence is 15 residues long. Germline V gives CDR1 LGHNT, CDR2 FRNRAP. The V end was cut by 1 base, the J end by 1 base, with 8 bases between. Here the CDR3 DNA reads TGTGCTAGTGGTTTGGGATTCGGGTCCTACAATGAGCAGTTCTTC. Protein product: CASGLGFGSYNEQFF.

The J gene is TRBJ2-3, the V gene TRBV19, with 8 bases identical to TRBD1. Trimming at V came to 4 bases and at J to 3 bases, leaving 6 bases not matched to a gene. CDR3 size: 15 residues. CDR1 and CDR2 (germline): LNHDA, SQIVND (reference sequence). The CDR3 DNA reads TGTGCCAGTAGTAGGGGACAGGTTTCAACAGATACGCAGTATTTT. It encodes CASSRGQVSTDTQYF.

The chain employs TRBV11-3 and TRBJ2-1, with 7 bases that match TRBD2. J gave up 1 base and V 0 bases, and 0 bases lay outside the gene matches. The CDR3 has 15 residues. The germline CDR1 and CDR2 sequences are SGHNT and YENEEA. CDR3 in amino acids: CASSLELASYNEQFF. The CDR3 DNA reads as TGTGCCAGCAGCTTAGAACTAGCGTCCTACAATGAGCAGTTCTTC.

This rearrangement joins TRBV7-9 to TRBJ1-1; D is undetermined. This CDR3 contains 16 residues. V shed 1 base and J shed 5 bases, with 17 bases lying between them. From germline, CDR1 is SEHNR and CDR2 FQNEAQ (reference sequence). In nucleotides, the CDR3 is TGTGCCAGCAGCTTAGGTAGGGTAGGGAGGGAAACTGAAGCTTTCTTT. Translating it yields CASSLGRVGRETEAFF.

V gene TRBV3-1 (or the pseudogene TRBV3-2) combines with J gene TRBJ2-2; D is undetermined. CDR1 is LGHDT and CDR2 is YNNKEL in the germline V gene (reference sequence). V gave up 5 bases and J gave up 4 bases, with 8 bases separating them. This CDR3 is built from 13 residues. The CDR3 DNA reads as TGTGCCAGCAGCGAATGGAGCACCGGGGAGCTGTTTTTT. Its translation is CASSEWSTGELFF.

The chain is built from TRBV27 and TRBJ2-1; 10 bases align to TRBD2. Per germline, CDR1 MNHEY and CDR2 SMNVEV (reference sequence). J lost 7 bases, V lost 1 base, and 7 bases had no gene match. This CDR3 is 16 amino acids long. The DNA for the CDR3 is TGTGCCAGCAGTTTATTCGCCGTGACTAGCGGGAATGAGCAGTTCTTC. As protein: CASSLFAVTSGNEQFF.

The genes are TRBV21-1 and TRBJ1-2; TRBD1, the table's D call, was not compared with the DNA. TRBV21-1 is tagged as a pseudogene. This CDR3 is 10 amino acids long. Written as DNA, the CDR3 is TGTGCCAGCAGGGTGGGCCTCTACACCTTC. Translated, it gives CASRVGLYTF.

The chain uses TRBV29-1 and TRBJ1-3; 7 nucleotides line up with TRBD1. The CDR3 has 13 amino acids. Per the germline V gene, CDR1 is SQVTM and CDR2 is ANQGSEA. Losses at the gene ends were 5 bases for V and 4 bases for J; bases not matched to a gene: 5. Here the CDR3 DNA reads TGCAGCGTTCGGACAGGTCCAGGAAACACCATATATTTT. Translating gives CSVRTGPGNTIYF.

In DNA, the CDR3 is TGTGCCAGCAGACCTAGGGGGCTGGGAGCTTTCTTT. Translation gives CASRPRGLGAFF. This chain uses TRBV28 with TRBJ1-1, with 7 bases aligning to TRBD1. V was clipped by 6 bases and J by 10 bases; unmatched bases: 8. This CDR3 has 12 amino acids. Per the germline V gene, CDR1 is MDHEN and CDR2 is SYDVKM.

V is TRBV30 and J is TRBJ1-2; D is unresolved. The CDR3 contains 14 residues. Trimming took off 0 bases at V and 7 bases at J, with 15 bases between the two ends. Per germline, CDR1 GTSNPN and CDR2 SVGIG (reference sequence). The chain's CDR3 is CAWSVLVGSSGYTF. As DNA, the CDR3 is TGTGCCTGGAGTGTACTAGTTGGCTCGAGTGGCTACACCTTC.

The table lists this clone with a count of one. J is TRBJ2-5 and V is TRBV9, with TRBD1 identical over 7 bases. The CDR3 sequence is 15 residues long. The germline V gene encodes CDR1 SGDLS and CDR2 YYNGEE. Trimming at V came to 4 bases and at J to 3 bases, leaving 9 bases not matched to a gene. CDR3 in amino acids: CASSSQTGKEETQYF. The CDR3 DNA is TGTGCCAGCAGCTCCCAGACAGGGAAGGAAGAGACCCAGTACTTC.

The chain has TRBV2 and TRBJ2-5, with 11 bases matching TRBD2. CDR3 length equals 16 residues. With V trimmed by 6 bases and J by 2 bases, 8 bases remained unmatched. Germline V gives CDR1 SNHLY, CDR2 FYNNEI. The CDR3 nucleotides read TGTGCCAGCAGCTCCTCGGGACTAGCGGCGCAAGAGACCCAGTACTTC. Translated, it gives CASSSSGLAAQETQYF.

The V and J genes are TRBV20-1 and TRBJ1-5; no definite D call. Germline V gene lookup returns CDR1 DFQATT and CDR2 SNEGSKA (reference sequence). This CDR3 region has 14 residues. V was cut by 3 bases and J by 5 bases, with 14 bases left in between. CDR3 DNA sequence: TGCAGTGCTAGTTCGGAGGAGGAATATCAGCCCCAGCATTTT. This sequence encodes CSASSEEEYQPQHF.

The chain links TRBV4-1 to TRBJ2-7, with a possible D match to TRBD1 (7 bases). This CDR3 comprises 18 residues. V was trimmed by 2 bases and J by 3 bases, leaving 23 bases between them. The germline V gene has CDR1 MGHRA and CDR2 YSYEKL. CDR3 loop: CASSQMRAGGQADYEQYF. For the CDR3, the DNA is TGCGCCAGCAGCCAAATGAGAGCGGGTGGACAGGCGGACTACGAGCAGTACTTC.

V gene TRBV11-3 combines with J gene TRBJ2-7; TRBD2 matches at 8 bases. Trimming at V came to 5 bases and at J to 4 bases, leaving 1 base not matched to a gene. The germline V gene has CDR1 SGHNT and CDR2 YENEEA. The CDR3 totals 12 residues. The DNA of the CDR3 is TGTGCCAGCAGCCGGGGGGGGTACGAGCAGTACTTC. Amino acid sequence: CASSRGGYEQYF.